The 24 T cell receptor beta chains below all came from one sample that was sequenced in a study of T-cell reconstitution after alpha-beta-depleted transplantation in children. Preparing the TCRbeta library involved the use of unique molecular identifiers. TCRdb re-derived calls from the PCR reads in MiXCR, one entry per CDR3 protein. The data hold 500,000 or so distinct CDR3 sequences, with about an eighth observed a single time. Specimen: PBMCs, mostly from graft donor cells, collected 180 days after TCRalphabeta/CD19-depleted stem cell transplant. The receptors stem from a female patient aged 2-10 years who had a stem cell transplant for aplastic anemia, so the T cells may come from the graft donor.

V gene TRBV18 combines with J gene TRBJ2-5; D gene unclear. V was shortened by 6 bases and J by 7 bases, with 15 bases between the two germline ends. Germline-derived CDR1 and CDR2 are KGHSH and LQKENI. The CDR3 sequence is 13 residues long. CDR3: CASSHPSTGTQYF. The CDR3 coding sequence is TGTGCCAGCTCCCACCCCTCTACCGGGACCCAGTACTTC.

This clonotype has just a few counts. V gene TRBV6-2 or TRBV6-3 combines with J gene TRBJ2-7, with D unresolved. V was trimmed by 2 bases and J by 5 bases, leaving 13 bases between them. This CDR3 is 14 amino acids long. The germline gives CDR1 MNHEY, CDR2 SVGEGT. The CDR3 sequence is CASSYRTVRHEQYF. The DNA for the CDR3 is TGTGCCAGCAGTTACAGAACCGTTCGACACGAGCAGTACTTC.

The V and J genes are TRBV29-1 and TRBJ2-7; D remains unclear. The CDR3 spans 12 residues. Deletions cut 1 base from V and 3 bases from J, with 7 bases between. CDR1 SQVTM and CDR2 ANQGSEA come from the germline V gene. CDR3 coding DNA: TGCAGCGTTGAAGGAACGCTCTACGAGCAGTACTTC. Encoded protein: CSVEGTLYEQYF.

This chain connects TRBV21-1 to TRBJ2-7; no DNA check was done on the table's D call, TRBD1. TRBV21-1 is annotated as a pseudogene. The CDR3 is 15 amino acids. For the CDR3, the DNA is TGTGCCAGCAGCATTGGGGGCGGGAGCTCCTACGAGCAGTACGTC. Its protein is CASSIGGGSSYEQYV.

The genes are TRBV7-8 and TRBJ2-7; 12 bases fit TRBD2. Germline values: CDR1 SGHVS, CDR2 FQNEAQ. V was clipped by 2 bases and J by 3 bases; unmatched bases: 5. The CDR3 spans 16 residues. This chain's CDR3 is CASSLKRLAGDYEQYF. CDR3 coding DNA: TGTGCCAGCAGCTTAAAGCGACTAGCGGGAGACTACGAGCAGTACTTC. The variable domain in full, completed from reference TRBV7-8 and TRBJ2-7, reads GAGVSQSPRYKVAKRGQDVALRCDPISGHVSLFWYQQALGQGPEFLTYFQNEAQLDKSGLPSDRFFAERPEGSVSTLKIQRTQQEDSAVYLCASSLKRLAGDYEQYFGPGTRLTVT.

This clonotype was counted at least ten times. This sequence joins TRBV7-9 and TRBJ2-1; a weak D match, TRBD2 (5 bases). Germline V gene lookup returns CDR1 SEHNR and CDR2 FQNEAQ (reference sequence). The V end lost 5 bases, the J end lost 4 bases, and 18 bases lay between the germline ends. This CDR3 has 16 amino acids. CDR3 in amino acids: CASSPWSGGWYNEQFF. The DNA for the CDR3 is TGTGCCAGCAGCCCATGGAGCGGCGGCTGGTACAATGAGCAGTTCTTC.

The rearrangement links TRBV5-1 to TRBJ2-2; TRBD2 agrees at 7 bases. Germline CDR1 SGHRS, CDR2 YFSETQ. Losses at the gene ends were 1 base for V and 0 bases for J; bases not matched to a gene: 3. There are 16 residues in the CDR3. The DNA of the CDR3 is TGCGCCAGCAGCTTGATGGGGACTACGAACACCGGGGAGCTGTTTTTT. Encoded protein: CASSLMGTTNTGELFF.

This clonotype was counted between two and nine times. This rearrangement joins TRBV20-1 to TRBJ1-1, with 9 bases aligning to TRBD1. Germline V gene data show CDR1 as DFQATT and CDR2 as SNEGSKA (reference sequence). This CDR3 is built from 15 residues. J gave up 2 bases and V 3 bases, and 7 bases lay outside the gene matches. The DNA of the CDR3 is TGCAGTGCTAGGACAGGGGGACGCATCAACACTGAAGCTTTCTTT. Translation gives CSARTGGRINTEAFF.

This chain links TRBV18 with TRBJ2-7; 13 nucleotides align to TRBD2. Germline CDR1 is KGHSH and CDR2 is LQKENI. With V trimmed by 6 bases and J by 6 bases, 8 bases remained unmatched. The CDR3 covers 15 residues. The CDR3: CASSFTSGRAGEQYF. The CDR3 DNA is TGTGCCAGCTCGTTTACTAGCGGGAGGGCCGGCGAGCAGTACTTC. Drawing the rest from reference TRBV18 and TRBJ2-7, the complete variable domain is NAGVMQNPRHLVRRRGQEARLRCSPMKGHSHVYWYRQLPEEGLKFMVYLQKENIIDESGMPKERFSAEFPKEGPSILRIQQVVRGDSAAYFCASSFTSGRAGEQYFGPGTRLTVT.

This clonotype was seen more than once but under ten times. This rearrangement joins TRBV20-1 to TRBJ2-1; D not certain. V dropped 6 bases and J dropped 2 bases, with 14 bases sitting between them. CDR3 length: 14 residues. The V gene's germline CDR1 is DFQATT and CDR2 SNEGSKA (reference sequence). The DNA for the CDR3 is TGCAGTGCCTCTCGCCGCTCCCCCTACAATGAGCAGTTCTTC. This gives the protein CSASRRSPYNEQFF.

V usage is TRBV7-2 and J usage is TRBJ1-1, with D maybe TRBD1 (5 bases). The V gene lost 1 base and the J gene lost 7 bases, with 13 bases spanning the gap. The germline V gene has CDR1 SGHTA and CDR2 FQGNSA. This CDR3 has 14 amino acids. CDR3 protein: CASSLEPVTDEAFF. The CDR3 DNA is TGTGCCAGCAGCTTAGAACCGGTGACAGATGAAGCTTTCTTT.

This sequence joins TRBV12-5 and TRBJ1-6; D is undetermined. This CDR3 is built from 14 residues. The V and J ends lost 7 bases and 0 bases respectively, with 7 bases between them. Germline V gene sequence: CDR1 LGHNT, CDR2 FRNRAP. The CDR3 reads CASVGDSYNSPLHF. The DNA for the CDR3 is TGTGCTAGTGTCGGCGACTCCTATAATTCACCCCTCCACTTT.

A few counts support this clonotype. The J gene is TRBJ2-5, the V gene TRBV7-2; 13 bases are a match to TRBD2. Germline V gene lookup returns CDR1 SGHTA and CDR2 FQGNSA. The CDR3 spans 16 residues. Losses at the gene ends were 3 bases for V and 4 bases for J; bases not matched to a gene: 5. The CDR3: CASSLQGLAGLETQYF. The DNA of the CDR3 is TGTGCCAGCAGCTTGCAGGGACTAGCGGGACTAGAGACCCAGTACTTC. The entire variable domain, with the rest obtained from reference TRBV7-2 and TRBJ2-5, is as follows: GAGVSQSPSNKVTEKGKDVELRCDPISGHTALYWYRQSLGQGLEFLIYFQGNSAPDKSGLPSDRFSAERTGGSVSTLTIQRTQQEDSAVYLCASSLQGLAGLETQYFGPGTRLLVL.

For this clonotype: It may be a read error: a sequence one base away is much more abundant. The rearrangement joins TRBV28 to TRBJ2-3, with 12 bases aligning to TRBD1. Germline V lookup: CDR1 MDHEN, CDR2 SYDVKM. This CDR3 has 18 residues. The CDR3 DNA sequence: TGTGCCAGCAGTCCGGGGACAGGGGGCCCGTTTATCACAGATACGCGGTATTTT. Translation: CASSPGTGGPFITDTRYF.

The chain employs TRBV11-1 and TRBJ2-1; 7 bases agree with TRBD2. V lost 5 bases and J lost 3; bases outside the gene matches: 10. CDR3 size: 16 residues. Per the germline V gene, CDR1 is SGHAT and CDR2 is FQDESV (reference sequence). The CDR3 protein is CASSLWGGRNYNEQFF. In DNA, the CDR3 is TGTGCCAGCAGCCTTTGGGGCGGGAGAAACTACAATGAGCAGTTCTTC.

The CDR3 region has the DNA TGTGCCAGCAGCCCCCGGACCCGCGGTGAGCAGTTCTTC. This gives the protein CASSPRTRGEQFF. The chain combines TRBV7-2 with TRBJ2-1, with D unresolved. Germline V lookup: CDR1 SGHTA, CDR2 FQGNSA. V lost 5 bases and J 9 bases, leaving 14 bases between the germline ends. The CDR3 is 13 residues long.

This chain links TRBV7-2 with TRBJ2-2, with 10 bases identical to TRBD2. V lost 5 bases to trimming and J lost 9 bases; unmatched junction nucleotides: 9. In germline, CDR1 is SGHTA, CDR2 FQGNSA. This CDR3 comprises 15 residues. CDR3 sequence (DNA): TGTGCCAGCAGCGAGCTAGCGGGAGTATCGCGGGAGCTGTTTTTT. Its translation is CASSELAGVSRELFF.

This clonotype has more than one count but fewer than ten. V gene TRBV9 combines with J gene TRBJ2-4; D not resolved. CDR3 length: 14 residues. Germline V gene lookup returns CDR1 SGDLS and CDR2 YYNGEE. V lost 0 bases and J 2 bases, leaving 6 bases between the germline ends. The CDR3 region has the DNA TGTGCCAGCAGCGTAGAGGCGACCAAAAACATTCAGTACTTC. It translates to CASSVEATKNIQYF.

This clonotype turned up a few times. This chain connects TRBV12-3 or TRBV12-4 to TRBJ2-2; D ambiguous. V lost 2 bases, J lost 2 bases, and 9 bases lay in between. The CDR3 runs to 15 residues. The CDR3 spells CASSLILGNTGELFF. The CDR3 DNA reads TGTGCCAGCAGTTTAATCCTGGGCAACACCGGGGAGCTGTTTTTT.

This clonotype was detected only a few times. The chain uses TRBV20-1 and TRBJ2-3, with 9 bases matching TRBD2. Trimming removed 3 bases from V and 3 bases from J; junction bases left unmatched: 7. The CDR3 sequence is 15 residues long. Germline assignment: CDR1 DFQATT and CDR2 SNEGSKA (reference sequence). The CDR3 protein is CSASIASGMTDTQYF. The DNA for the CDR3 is TGCAGTGCTAGTATTGCTAGCGGGATGACAGATACGCAGTATTTT.

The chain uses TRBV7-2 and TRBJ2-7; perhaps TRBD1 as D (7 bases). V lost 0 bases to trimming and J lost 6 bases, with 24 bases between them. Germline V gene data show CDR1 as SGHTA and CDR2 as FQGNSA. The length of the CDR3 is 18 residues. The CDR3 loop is CASSLASLARQGGSEQYF. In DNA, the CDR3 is TGTGCCAGCAGCTTAGCGAGTCTCGCCAGGCAGGGGGGATCCGAGCAGTACTTC.

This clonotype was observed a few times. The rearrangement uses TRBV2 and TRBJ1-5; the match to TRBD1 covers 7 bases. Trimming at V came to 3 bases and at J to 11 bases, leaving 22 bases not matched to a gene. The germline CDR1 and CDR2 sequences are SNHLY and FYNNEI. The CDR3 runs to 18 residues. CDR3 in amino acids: CASSERGDRDISNLAQHF. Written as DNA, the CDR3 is TGTGCCAGCAGTGAGCGCGGGGACAGAGACATTAGCAATCTGGCCCAGCATTTT. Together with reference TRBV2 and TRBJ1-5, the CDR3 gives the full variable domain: EPEVTQTPSHQVTQMGQEVILRCVPISNHLYFYWYRQILGQKVEFLVSFYNNEISEKSEIFDDQFSVERPDGSNFTLKIRSTKLEDSAMYFCASSERGDRDISNLAQHFGDGTRLSIL.

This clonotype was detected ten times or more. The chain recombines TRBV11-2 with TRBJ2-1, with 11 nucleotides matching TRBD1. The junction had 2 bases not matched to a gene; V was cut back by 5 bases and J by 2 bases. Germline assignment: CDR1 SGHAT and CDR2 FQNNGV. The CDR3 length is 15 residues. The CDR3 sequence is CASSRDRGTYNEQFF. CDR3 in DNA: TGTGCCAGCAGCCGGGACAGGGGGACCTACAATGAGCAGTTCTTC.

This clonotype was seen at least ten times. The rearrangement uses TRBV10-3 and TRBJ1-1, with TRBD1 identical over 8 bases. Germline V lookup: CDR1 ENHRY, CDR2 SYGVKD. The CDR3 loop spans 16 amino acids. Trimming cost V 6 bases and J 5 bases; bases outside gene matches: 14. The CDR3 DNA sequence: TGTGCCATCAGCGACGACGTAGGACAGGGTGGTACTGAAGCTTTCTTT. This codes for CAISDDVGQGGTEAFF.